Listed here are 30 T cell receptor beta chains from one sample, sequenced in a study of T cells expressing NK-cell markers. From its re-call of the 5' RACE reads, TCRdb lists each CDR3 protein once, without DNA. This repertoire includes about 180,000 distinct CDR3 sequences. Sequencing was carried out using blood T cells: a sorted CD56 or NKG2C T cell subset, CD4+ or CD8+ T cells, or bulk PBMC T cells (not recorded which). The source is a man between 18 and 69 years old in good health.

V gene TRBV12-3 or TRBV12-4 combines with J gene TRBJ1-3. The CDR3 spans 16 residues. The CDR3 loop is CASSLDPQSSGNTIYF.

The CDR3 protein is CAWSVGAGQETQYF. This chain links TRBV30 with TRBJ2-5; the D call of TRBD1 rests on TCRdb alone, since no DNA is present to check it. The CDR3 covers 14 residues. Germline V gene sequence: CDR1 GTSNPN, CDR2 SVGIG (reference sequence).

The J gene is TRBJ2-3, the V gene TRBV27; lacking DNA, the TRBD2 call made by TCRdb goes unchecked. This CDR3 contains 17 residues. Germline values: CDR1 MNHEY, CDR2 SMNVEV (reference sequence). CDR3 region: CASNRLAGGLRTDTQYF.

The V and J genes are TRBV6-1 and TRBJ2-7; the D call of TRBD2 rests on TCRdb alone, since no DNA is present to check it. CDR1 and CDR2 (germline): MNHNS, SASEGT. The CDR3 consists of 15 residues. CDR3 sequence reads: CASNPLAGISYEQYF.

The chain combines TRBV12-3 or TRBV12-4 with TRBJ2-7; TCRdb names TRBD2, which stays unverified in the absence of DNA. This CDR3 spans 14 amino acids. The CDR3 sequence is CASSSRAYTYEQYF.

The CDR3 here is CASSLGPNTGELFF. The J gene is TRBJ2-2, the V gene TRBV5-1. The CDR3 contains 14 residues. Germline CDR1 and CDR2: SGHRS and YFSETQ.

The chain carries TRBV2 and TRBJ2-5. Germline-derived CDR1 and CDR2 are SNHLY and FYNNEI. This CDR3 comprises 13 residues. This chain's CDR3 is CASSEGEEETQYF.

V gene TRBV7-9 combines with J gene TRBJ1-3. This CDR3 has 14 amino acids. Germline V CDR1 and CDR2: SEHNR, FQNEAQ (reference sequence). Here the CDR3 reads CASSGPAGGNTIYF.

This chain links TRBV12-3 or TRBV12-4 with TRBJ2-7; as DNA is missing, the TRBD1 call by TCRdb cannot be tested. This CDR3 is built from 16 residues. Here the CDR3 reads CASSFGPAIQGYEQYF.

The CDR3 is CASSKGGASSSGELFF. J is TRBJ2-2 and V is TRBV21-1; TCRdb's D call, TRBD1, is unchecked because there is no DNA. TRBV21-1 represents a pseudogene. This CDR3 spans 16 amino acids.

The genes are TRBV29-1 and TRBJ1-2. The CDR3 spans 11 residues. Per germline, CDR1 SQVTM and CDR2 ANQGSEA. The CDR3 reads CSVGGSYGYTF.

The chain recombines TRBV10-2 with TRBJ2-3; TCRdb's D call, TRBD1, is unchecked because there is no DNA. The CDR3 spans 15 residues. In germline, CDR1 is WSHSY, CDR2 SAAADI. The chain's CDR3 is CASSALSPPGDTQYF.

This chain connects TRBV5-4 to TRBJ2-7. The CDR3 is 13 residues long. Germline V gene lookup returns CDR1 SGHNT and CDR2 YYREEE (reference sequence). The CDR3 sequence: CASSFWDRGEQYF. The full variable domain, in which reference TRBV5-4 and TRBJ2-7 provide the parts outside the CDR3, is ETGVTQSPTHLIKTRGQQVTLRCSSQSGHNTVSWYQQALGQGPQFIFQYYREEENGRGNFPPRFSGLQFPNYSSELNVNALELDDSALYLCASSFWDRGEQYFGPGTRLTVT.

The J gene is TRBJ2-7, the V gene TRBV9. Per the germline V gene, CDR1 is SGDLS and CDR2 is YYNGEE. CDR3 size: 13 residues. This chain's CDR3 is CASSVADNNEQYF.

The rearrangement uses TRBV19 and TRBJ2-1; TCRdb picks TRBD1, but there is no DNA to check that call. This CDR3 has 13 residues. Germline lookup yields CDR1 LNHDA and CDR2 SQIVND (reference sequence). The CDR3 protein is CASTTGIGNEQFF. The full variable domain, its missing parts supplied by reference TRBV19 and TRBJ2-1, is DGGITQSPKYLFRKEGQNVTLSCEQNLNHDAMYWYRQDPGQGLRLIYYSQIVNDFQKGDIAEGYSVSREKKESFPLTVTSAQKNPTAFYLCASTTGIGNEQFFGPGTRLTVL.

The rearrangement uses TRBV18 and TRBJ2-1. Germline-derived CDR1 and CDR2 are KGHSH and LQKENI. The CDR3 is 13 amino acids. The CDR3 is CASSPPKADEQFF.

The chain's CDR3 is CASSIKLAANIYEQYF. The J gene is TRBJ2-7, the V gene TRBV7-8; TCRdb reports TRBD2, a call that lacks DNA to check it against. The CDR3 has 16 amino acids. CDR1 and CDR2 (germline): SGHVS, FQNEAQ.

V and J are TRBV19 and TRBJ1-2; the D call of TRBD1 rests on TCRdb alone, since no DNA is present to check it. CDR1 LNHDA and CDR2 SQIVND come from the germline V gene (reference sequence). The CDR3 contains 15 residues. The CDR3 sequence: CASSISLGQGGGYTF.

The chain employs TRBV12-3 or TRBV12-4 and TRBJ2-1; lacking DNA, the TRBD2 call made by TCRdb goes unchecked. The CDR3 runs 16 residues. CDR3 region: CASSFASGPTYNEQFF.

The J gene is TRBJ1-5, the V gene TRBV12-3 or TRBV12-4; TCRdb names TRBD1, which stays unverified in the absence of DNA. The CDR3 contains 17 residues. This CDR3 reads CASSLVTSPKPNQPQHF.

The genes are TRBV11-3 and TRBJ2-7; TCRdb gives TRBD2 as the D gene, but with no DNA this cannot be confirmed. The CDR3 runs 17 residues. Looked up from germline, CDR1 is SGHNT and CDR2 is YENEEA. The chain's CDR3 is CASSSLHRDYTSYEQYF.

This rearrangement joins TRBV5-5 to TRBJ2-3; the D gene TCRdb calls, TRBD1, cannot be checked with no DNA. The CDR3 length is 15 residues. Germline CDR1 is SGHKS and CDR2 is YYEKEE (reference sequence). The CDR3 protein is CASSLAWGSTDTQYF.

The rearrangement links TRBV6-5 to TRBJ2-4; the D gene TCRdb calls, TRBD2, cannot be checked with no DNA. CDR3 length: 17 residues. Germline V gives CDR1 MNHEY, CDR2 SVGAGI. This chain's CDR3 is CASSSVAGGMDKNIQYF.

This chain joins TRBV7-9 and TRBJ2-5; checking the TCRdb D call of TRBD2 is not possible without DNA. This CDR3 region has 16 residues. Germline V lookup: CDR1 SEHNR, CDR2 FQNEAQ (reference sequence). This chain's CDR3 is CASSPQAGRGQETQYF.

The genes are TRBV19 and TRBJ2-1. Germline-derived CDR1 and CDR2 are LNHDA and SQIVND (reference sequence). The CDR3 length is 11 residues. The chain's CDR3 is CASSILGEQFF.

This sequence joins TRBV27 and TRBJ2-3; the D call of TRBD2 rests on TCRdb alone, since no DNA is present to check it. Germline CDR1 MNHEY, CDR2 SMNVEV (reference sequence). The CDR3 totals 16 residues. The CDR3 protein is CASRPILAGETDTQYF.

The genes are TRBV25-1 and TRBJ2-7; TCRdb indicates TRBD1, and absent DNA this call remains unverified. From germline, CDR1 is MGHDK and CDR2 SYGVNS. The CDR3 consists of 16 residues. CDR3 amino acids: CASSPPPRGSSYEQYF.

The chain recombines TRBV7-9 with TRBJ2-7. Germline CDR1 reads SEHNR; CDR2 reads FQNEAQ (reference sequence). CDR3 length: 15 amino acids. The CDR3 region is CASSLGVGWTYEQYF.

V usage is TRBV6-5 and J usage is TRBJ1-5; TCRdb lists TRBD1, though no DNA is available to test this call. The CDR3 contains 17 residues. Germline V gene data show CDR1 as MNHEY and CDR2 as SVGAGI. The CDR3 here is CASSYPDPDRSNQPQHF.

The chain has TRBV20-1 and TRBJ2-7; TCRdb picks TRBD2, but there is no DNA to check that call. This CDR3 is built from 16 residues. From germline, CDR1 is DFQATT and CDR2 SNEGSKA (reference sequence). The CDR3 spells CSARDRASGGSYEQYF.